Included here is one TCR beta chain sequence, with context. Antigen unknown. Sequence data for DNA of cultured CD4+ T cells were generated by the Oncomine TCR Beta short-read assay. After culture, CD4+ T cells served as the source for genomic DNA extraction. TCRdb fed the PCR reads into MiXCR, producing one record per CDR3 protein. The sample records nearly 20,000 distinct CDR3 sequences, 80% to 85% being singletons. The sample originates from a study of vaccination and CD4 T cells after COVID-19. The wider study: The authors used overlapping spike peptides from SARS-CoV-2, HCoV-NL63, HCoV-OC43 and HCoV-229E to stimulate cells. Study-wide findings and caveats: For convalescent patients, a median about 86% of reactive clones surfaced exclusively after vaccination.

Indicated treatment: approximately nine-day PBMC culture with coronavirus spike peptide pools or control peptides (ViraFEST assay). Under the ViraFEST approach, antigen-specific T cells were expanded with peptide pools and TCRs subsequently sequenced. The sequencing used CD4+ T cells from blood, cultured in vitro, collected after SARS-CoV-2 vaccination. The TCR originated in a human donor who received a COVID-19 vaccine.

In nucleotides, the CDR3 is TGTGCCTGGAGTGTAAGATCCCGAAACACCATATATTTT. Protein product: CAWSVRSRNTIYF. V usage is TRBV30 and J usage is TRBJ1-3, with D unclear. This CDR3 spans 13 amino acids. Germline CDR1 is GTSNPN and CDR2 is SVGIG (reference sequence). V was shortened by 0 bases and J by 5 bases, with 8 bases between the two germline ends.